This entry features one T cell receptor (beta chain) sequence. Its antigen is currently unknown. These data belong to a study of T cells expressing NK-cell markers. Study context: Seven of the eight sequenced donors were HCMV-seropositive; one was seronegative. Study-wide results and caveats: One observes that, in a few donors, these clonotypes were also the leading ones within the CD3+CD56-NKG2C+ fraction.

The CDR3 has 16 amino acids. The germline V gene encodes CDR1 SGHRS and CDR2 YFSETQ. UMIs were included in TCR beta cDNA generated by 5'RACE template switching. TCRdb reprocessed the 5' RACE reads and stores each CDR3 protein as one record, lacking DNA. The table counts 400,000 to 500,000 distinct CDR3 sequences; 7.3% lies in the top ten. The sequence was collected from a woman between 18 and 70 years old in good health. Sequences were obtained from blood T cells: a sorted CD56 or NKG2C T cell subset, CD4+ or CD8+ T cells, or bulk PBMC T cells (not recorded which). This chain connects TRBV5-1 to TRBJ2-3; TCRdb picks TRBD2, but there is no DNA to check that call. CDR3 sequence reads: CASSPPTSGTLDTQYF.